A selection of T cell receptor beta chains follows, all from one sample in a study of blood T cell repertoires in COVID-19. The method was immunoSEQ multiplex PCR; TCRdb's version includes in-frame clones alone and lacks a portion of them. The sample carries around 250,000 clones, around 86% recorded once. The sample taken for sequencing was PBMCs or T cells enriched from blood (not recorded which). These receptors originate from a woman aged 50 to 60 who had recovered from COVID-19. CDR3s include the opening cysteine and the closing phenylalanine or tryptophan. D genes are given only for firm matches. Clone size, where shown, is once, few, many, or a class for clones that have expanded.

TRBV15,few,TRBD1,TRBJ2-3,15,CATSSGQGASDTQYF,TGTGCCACCAGCAGTGGACAGGGGGCAAGTGATACGCAGTATTTT
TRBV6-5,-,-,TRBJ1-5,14,CASSQGLGNQPQHF,TGTGCCAGCAGTCAGGGGCTAGGCAATCAGCCCCAGCATTTT
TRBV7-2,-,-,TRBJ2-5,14,CASSLDVGDGTQYF,TGTGCCAGCAGCTTAGACGTCGGGGATGGGACCCAGTACTTC
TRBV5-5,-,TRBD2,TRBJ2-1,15,CASSIGLAVHNEQFF,TGTGCCAGCAGCATAGGACTAGCGGTACACAATGAGCAGTTCTTC
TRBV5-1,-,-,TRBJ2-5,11,CASSSQETQYF,TGCGCCAGCAGCTCGCAAGAGACCCAGTACTTC
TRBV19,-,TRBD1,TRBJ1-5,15,CASSTDRLSNQPQHF,TGTGCCAGTAGTACGGACAGGCTAAGCAATCAGCCCCAGCATTTT
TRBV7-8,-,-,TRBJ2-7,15,CASSLARDTVSEQYF,TGTGCCAGCAGCTTAGCCCGGGACACCGTCTCCGAGCAGTACTTC
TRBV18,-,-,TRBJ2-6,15,CASSPVYSGANVLTF,TGTGCCAGCTCACCAGTCTACTCTGGGGCCAACGTCCTGACTTTC
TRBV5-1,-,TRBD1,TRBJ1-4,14,CASRRQGANEKLFF,TGCGCCAGCAGGAGACAGGGAGCTAATGAAAAACTGTTTTTT
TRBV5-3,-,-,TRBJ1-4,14,CARSPCLVEEKLFF,TGTGCCAGAAGTCCTTGCTTGGTTGAGGAAAAACTGTTTTTT
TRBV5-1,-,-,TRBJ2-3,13,CASSLGGTDTQYF,TGCGCCAGCAGCTTGGGAGGAACAGATACGCAGTATTTT
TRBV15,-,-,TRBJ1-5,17,CATSRDRTVGGYQPQHF,TGTGCCACCAGCAGAGACCGGACAGTCGGAGGTTATCAGCCCCAGCATTTT
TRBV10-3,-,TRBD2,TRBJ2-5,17,CAISESSGRAVLETQYF,TGTGCCATCAGTGAGTCCAGCGGGAGGGCCGTATTAGAGACCCAGTACTTC
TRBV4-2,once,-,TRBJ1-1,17,CASSQGVTGLSTTEAFF,TGTGCCAGCAGCCAAGGAGTGACAGGCTTATCCACAACTGAAGCTTTCTTT
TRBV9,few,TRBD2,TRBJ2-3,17,CASSVETAGGVTDTQYF,TGTGCCAGCAGCGTAGAAACAGCGGGAGGGGTCACAGATACGCAGTATTTT
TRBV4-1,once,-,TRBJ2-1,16,CASSQGVLADFNEQFF,TGCGCCAGCAGCCAAGGAGTACTAGCAGATTTCAATGAGCAGTTCTTC
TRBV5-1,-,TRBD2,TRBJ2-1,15,CASSLMPSGRDEQFF,TGCGCCAGCAGCTTGATGCCTAGCGGGAGGGATGAGCAGTTCTTC